These 30 T cell receptor beta chains were all obtained from the same sample, sequenced in a study of read filtering for tumor transcriptome and immune sequencing. This library used about 400 ng RNA and molecular barcoded adaptors spanning alpha/delta and beta/gamma chains. TCRdb itself ran the reads through MiXCR, one entry per CDR3 protein. The data hold 300 or so distinct CDR3 sequences, with 70% to 80% observed a single time. The sample was a population of CD138-negative cells sorted from bone marrow. The receptors originated from a donor at least 40 years old with multiple myeloma. This table probably holds off-target reads from a library built for another chain.

This clonotype has more than one count but fewer than ten. The CDR3 region is CSVARGVYNEQFF. DNA for the CDR3: TGCAGCGTTGCGCGGGGTGTTTACAATGAGCAGTTCTTC. J is TRBJ2-1 and V is TRBV29-1; the D gene is possibly TRBD2 (6 bases). Trimming pared 4 bases from V and 4 bases from J, leaving 11 bases between. The germline gives CDR1 SQVTM, CDR2 ANQGSEA. The CDR3 runs to 13 residues.

The J gene is TRBJ2-7, the V gene TRBV10-3; possibly TRBD1 for D (6 bases). The germline V and J ends were trimmed by 9 bases and 3 bases, with 12 bases remaining between them. Looked up from germline, CDR1 is ENHRY and CDR2 is SYGVKD. The CDR3 length is 12 residues. CDR3 DNA sequence: TGTGCCATGCGAGAACAGGGCTACGAGCAGTACTTC. Protein product: CAMREQGYEQYF.

V gene TRBV29-1 combines with J gene TRBJ1-1; the D is unclear. Per the germline V gene, CDR1 is SQVTM and CDR2 is ANQGSEA. V was cut by 5 bases and J by 5 bases, with 18 bases left in between. The CDR3 totals 14 residues. The CDR3 DNA reads TGCAGCGTTCGAAGTAGACCACCTGGGACTGAAGCTTTCTTT. Its translation is CSVRSRPPGTEAFF.

In this sample, this clonotype turned up a few times. V and J are TRBV5-1 and TRBJ2-2; a possible D gene is TRBD1 (6 bases). V was cut by 4 bases and J by 6 bases, with 13 bases left in between. The CDR3 is 14 residues long. Per the germline V gene, CDR1 is SGHRS and CDR2 is YFSETQ. CDR3 DNA sequence: TGCGCCAGCAGCGGGGGCGTGAGCGCCGGGGAGCTGTTTTTT. It translates to CASSGGVSAGELFF.

In regard to this clonotype: Sequence at one end of the junction differs from germline and may be a read error. The V call is TRBV7-3, the J call TRBJ2-1; the D gene is possibly TRBD2 (5 bases). The CDR3 covers 14 residues. CDR1 SGHTA and CDR2 FQGTGA come from the germline V gene. CDR3 loop: CASSFGGSGNELFF. The CDR3 coding sequence is TGTGCCAGCAGCTTTGGTGGGAGTGGCAATGAGCTGTTCTTC. The full variable domain, in which reference TRBV7-3 and TRBJ2-1 provide the parts outside the CDR3, is GAGVSQTPSNKVTEKGKYVELRCDPISGHTALYWYRQSLGQGPEFLIYFQGTGAADDSGLPNDRFFAVRPEGSVSTLKIQRTERGDSAVYLCASSFGGSGNELFFGPGTRLTVL.

This sequence joins TRBV5-6 and TRBJ2-1, with 13 bases that match TRBD2. V was clipped by 4 bases and J by 0 bases; unmatched bases: 7. Per germline, CDR1 SGHDT and CDR2 YYEEEE. The CDR3 spans 18 residues. The CDR3 DNA reads as TGTGCCAGCAGCCCAGGACTAGCGGGGGCCTTCTCCTACAATGAGCAGTTCTTC. The encoded protein is CASSPGLAGAFSYNEQFF.

V and J are TRBV7-8 and TRBJ2-1; D unclear. The CDR3 length is 12 residues. The germline V and J ends were trimmed by 5 bases and 6 bases, with 8 bases remaining between them. CDR1 is SGHVS and CDR2 is FQNEAQ in the germline V gene. CDR3 sequence reads: CASSLRTNEQFF. The CDR3, as DNA: TGTGCCAGCAGCCTAAGGACCAATGAGCAGTTCTTC.

This chain connects TRBV7-2 to TRBJ1-5, with 8 bases lining up with TRBD1. From germline, CDR1 is SGHTA and CDR2 FQGNSA. With 4 bases clipped from V and 4 bases from J, the junction kept 3 bases outside the gene matches. The CDR3 sequence is 14 residues long. For the CDR3, the DNA is TGTGCCAGCAGCTCGACAGGGGCAAATCAGCCCCAGCATTTT. Translating it yields CASSSTGANQPQHF. The full variable domain, in which reference TRBV7-2 and TRBJ1-5 provide the parts outside the CDR3, is GAGVSQSPSNKVTEKGKDVELRCDPISGHTALYWYRQSLGQGLEFLIYFQGNSAPDKSGLPSDRFSAERTGGSVSTLTIQRTQQEDSAVYLCASSSTGANQPQHFGDGTRLSIL.

The rearrangement joins TRBV11-2 to TRBJ2-1; D possibly corresponds to TRBD2 (6 bases). CDR1 SGHAT and CDR2 FQNNGV come from the germline V gene. V was cut by 5 bases and J by 0 bases, with 17 bases left in between. The CDR3 spans 17 residues. The CDR3 DNA follows: TGTGCCAGCAGCACTGGGACTGGCTCCATCTCCTACAATGAGCAGTTCTTC. It is translated as CASSTGTGSISYNEQFF.

The J gene is TRBJ2-7, the V gene TRBV30; maybe TRBD2 (6 bases). V was pared by 3 bases and J by 6 bases, with 12 bases between. Germline V gives CDR1 GTSNPN, CDR2 SVGIG (reference sequence). This CDR3 spans 12 amino acids. CDR3 protein: CAWSRENGEQYF. CDR3 DNA sequence: TGTGCCTGGAGCCGGGAGAACGGCGAGCAGTACTTC.

This clonotype is labeled hyperexpanded. The chain carries TRBV30 and TRBJ2-6; no definite D call. Trimming took 8 bases from V and 0 from J, leaving 11 bases between them. Germline V gives CDR1 GTSNPN, CDR2 SVGIG (reference sequence). The CDR3 has 14 amino acids. The CDR3: CAGMGLSGANVLTF. The CDR3 bases are TGTGCCGGGATGGGCCTCTCTGGGGCCAACGTCCTGACTTTC.

The chain combines TRBV27 with TRBJ2-1, with D maybe TRBD1 (5 bases). The V end lost 2 bases, the J end lost 5 bases, and 13 bases lay between the germline ends. The CDR3 sequence is 15 residues long. Germline CDR1 reads MNHEY; CDR2 reads SMNVEV (reference sequence). This CDR3 reads CASSLIGELNNEQFF. The CDR3 nucleotides are TGTGCCAGCAGTTTAATAGGGGAATTGAACAATGAGCAGTTCTTC.

The rearrangement uses TRBV29-1 and TRBJ1-1, with D uncertain. Germline CDR1 SQVTM, CDR2 ANQGSEA. This CDR3 comprises 14 residues. V lost 5 bases and J lost 5, with 18 bases in between. CDR3 coding DNA: TGCAGCGTTCAAAGTAGACCACCTGGGACTGAAGCTTTCTTT. The encoded protein is CSVQSRPPGTEAFF.

The gene calls are TRBV7-9 and TRBJ2-3, with D tentatively TRBD2 (6 bases). Between the trimmed V and J ends, which lost 3 bases and 6 bases, there was a span of 7 bases. The CDR3 sequence is 12 residues long. Germline CDR1 and CDR2: SEHNR and FQNEAQ (reference sequence). DNA of the CDR3: TGTGCCAGCAGCTTTCGGGGGGATACGCAGTATTTT. Translated, it gives CASSFRGDTQYF.

The chain carries TRBV15 and TRBJ2-1; D perhaps matches TRBD1 (5 bases). Trimming removed 9 bases at V and 6 bases at J, with 15 bases between. Germline V gives CDR1 LNHNV, CDR2 YYDKDF (reference sequence). This CDR3 contains 13 residues. CDR3: CATRPQGGNEQFF. CDR3 DNA: TGTGCCACTCGCCCCCAGGGTGGCAATGAGCAGTTCTTC.

The rearrangement joins TRBV9 to TRBJ2-1; D not resolved. Deletions cut 0 bases from V and 8 bases from J, with 12 bases between. Germline-derived CDR1 and CDR2 are SGDLS and YYNGEE. The CDR3 sequence is 14 residues long. CDR3 DNA sequence: TGTGCCAGCAGCGTAGGCGGAATCCCCGATGAGCAGTTCTTC. It yields the protein CASSVGGIPDEQFF.

Comment on this clonotype: One junction end does not reproduce the germline sequence, and a read error may be involved. The CDR3 DNA sequence: TGTGCCGGCAGTGACTCGATTAGGGGGCGTTTCCACACTGAAGCTTTCTTT. It yields the protein CAGSDSIRGRFHTEAFF. The chain links TRBV6-4 to TRBJ1-1; 7 bases fit TRBD1. CDR3 length equals 17 residues. Per the germline V gene, CDR1 is MRHNA and CDR2 is SNTAGT.

This clonotype has just a few counts. The rearrangement links TRBV18 to TRBJ2-1; D remains unclear. CDR1 is KGHSH and CDR2 is LQKENI in the germline V gene. This CDR3 is 12 amino acids long. The V end was cut by 3 bases, the J end by 9 bases, with 9 bases between. The CDR3: CASSPVSREQFF. For the CDR3, the DNA is TGTGCCAGCTCACCCGTAAGCCGTGAGCAGTTCTTC.

This clonotype was found once. The gene calls are TRBV15 and TRBJ2-5; 9 nucleotides line up with TRBD1. With V trimmed by 5 bases and J by 4 bases, 8 bases remained unmatched. This CDR3 has 15 amino acids. Per germline, CDR1 LNHNV and CDR2 YYDKDF (reference sequence). CDR3 residues: CATSPDRGILETQYF. As DNA, the CDR3 is TGTGCCACCAGCCCGGACAGGGGAATATTAGAGACCCAGTACTTC.

This chain connects TRBV29-1 to TRBJ2-7; D is uncertain. CDR1 is SQVTM and CDR2 is ANQGSEA in the germline V gene. This CDR3 contains 11 residues. V lost 5 bases to trimming and J lost 0 bases, with 5 bases between them. The CDR3 DNA reads as TGCAGCGTTCTGGGCTCCTACGAGCAGTACTTC. Protein sequence: CSVLGSYEQYF.

The V gene is TRBV20-1, the J gene TRBJ1-5; D gene uncertain. Germline-derived CDR1 and CDR2 are DFQATT and SNEGSKA (reference sequence). This CDR3 comprises 13 residues. Trimming removed 3 bases from V and 1 base from J, with 7 bases in between. The CDR3 spells CSAREGSNQPQHF. The CDR3 nucleotides read TGCAGTGCTAGGGAAGGCAGCAATCAGCCCCAGCATTTT.

This chain links TRBV5-6 with TRBJ2-1, with D perhaps TRBD1 or TRBD2 (5 bases each). The CDR3 extends over 13 amino acids. V was trimmed by 3 bases and J by 6 bases, leaving 10 bases between them. Per the germline V gene, CDR1 is SGHDT and CDR2 is YYEEEE. The CDR3 DNA follows: TGTGCCAGCAGCTGGGGGACGGTCAATGAGCAGTTCTTC. This gives the protein CASSWGTVNEQFF.

This rearrangement joins TRBV3-1 to TRBJ2-7, with D perhaps matching TRBD1 or TRBD2 (5 bases each). V gave up 5 bases and J gave up 6 bases, with 8 bases separating them. CDR1 and CDR2 (germline): LGHDT, YNNKEL (reference sequence). The CDR3 sequence is 11 residues long. The CDR3 sequence: CASSWGFEQYF. Here the CDR3 DNA reads TGTGCCAGCAGCTGGGGGTTCGAGCAGTACTTC.

This clonotype appeared a single time. The rearrangement links TRBV3-1 to TRBJ1-5; a weak D match, TRBD1 (5 bases). V was cut by 2 bases and J by 7 bases, with 12 bases left in between. The CDR3 sequence is 14 residues long. Germline V lookup: CDR1 LGHDT, CDR2 YNNKEL (reference sequence). Written as DNA, the CDR3 is TGTGCCAGCAGCCAACGGGACTCCCTCCAGCCCCAGCATTTT. Its protein product is CASSQRDSLQPQHF.

V gene TRBV27 combines with J gene TRBJ2-2; 10 nucleotides line up with TRBD2. Germline CDR1 reads MNHEY; CDR2 reads SMNVEV (reference sequence). V was pared by 6 bases and J by 4 bases, with 5 bases of the junction left unmatched. The CDR3 has 15 residues. The CDR3 region has the DNA TGTGCCAGCAGGGGAGCGGGAGGGCTCACCGGGGAGCTGTTTTTT. Its protein is CASRGAGGLTGELFF.

This chain's CDR3 is CASSSPTSGRHEQFF. In nucleotides, the CDR3 is TGTGCCAGCAGTTCCCCGACTAGCGGGAGGCATGAGCAGTTCTTC. The chain joins TRBV28 to TRBJ2-1, with 13 bases lining up with TRBD2. CDR1 MDHEN and CDR2 SYDVKM come from the germline V gene. V dropped 4 bases and J dropped 8; count of bases not matched to a gene: 5. The CDR3 totals 15 residues. The full variable domain, rest sourced from reference TRBV28 and TRBJ2-1, is DVKVTQSSRYLVKRTGEKVFLECVQDMDHENMFWYRQDPGLGLRLIYFSYDVKMKEKGDIPEGYSVSREKKERFSLILESASTNQTSMYLCASSSPTSGRHEQFFGPGTRLTVL.

As concerns this clonotype: Sequence at one end of the junction differs from germline and may be a read error. The J gene is TRBJ1-1, the V gene TRBV12-3 or TRBV12-4; D remains ambiguous. CDR3 length equals 13 residues. The CDR3 loop is CASSLKGDAEALF. CDR3 nucleotides: TGTGCCAGCAGTTTAAAGGGAGACGCTGAAGCTCTCTTT.

In this sample, this clonotype turned up once. The V gene is TRBV2, the J gene TRBJ1-2; unclear D gene. This CDR3 has 12 residues. V was trimmed by 3 bases and J by 7 bases, leaving 9 bases between them. Germline V gene lookup returns CDR1 SNHLY and CDR2 FYNNEI. In nucleotides, the CDR3 is TGTGCCAGCAGTGATAGGGTGTGTGGCTACACCTTC. Protein sequence: CASSDRVCGYTF. Full variable domain (rest looked up from reference TRBV2 and TRBJ1-2): EPEVTQTPSHQVTQMGQEVILRCVPISNHLYFYWYRQILGQKVEFLVSFYNNEISEKSEIFDDQFSVERPDGSNFTLKIRSTKLEDSAMYFCASSDRVCGYTFGSGTRLTVV.

This chain connects TRBV7-9 to TRBJ2-1; D call uncertain. CDR3 length: 12 amino acids. Germline V CDR1 and CDR2: SEHNR, FQNEAQ (reference sequence). The V end lost 1 base, the J end lost 8 bases, and 6 bases lay between the germline ends. The CDR3 region is CASSLDYHEQFF. The CDR3 nucleotides are TGTGCCAGCAGCTTAGACTATCATGAGCAGTTCTTC. The entire variable domain, with the rest obtained from reference TRBV7-9 and TRBJ2-1, is as follows: DTGVSQNPRHKITKRGQNVTFRCDPISEHNRLYWYRQTLGQGPEFLTYFQNEAQLEKSRLLSDRFSAERPKGSFSTLEIQRTEQGDSAMYLCASSLDYHEQFFGPGTRLTVL.

The DNA of the CDR3 is TGTGCCAGCAGTTGGAGACTGTATAATTCACCCCTCCACTTT. Amino acids: CASSWRLYNSPLHF. The chain has TRBV28 and TRBJ1-6; no firm D call. Germline V lookup: CDR1 MDHEN, CDR2 SYDVKM. With 4 bases removed from V and 4 bases from J, the gap between germline ends came to 8 bases. This CDR3 has 14 amino acids.